Below are 12 T cell receptor beta chains sequenced from a single sample in a study of T-cell reconstitution after alpha-beta-depleted transplantation in children. Unique molecular identifiers were used in preparing the TCRbeta library. TCRdb analysed the PCR reads with MiXCR anew, one entry per CDR3 protein. The sample contains 200,000 to 250,000 distinct CDR3 sequences, under 30% of which appear only once. The specimen was PBMCs, collected before TCRalphabeta/CD19-depleted stem cell transplant. These receptors were taken from a girl aged 2 to 9 with Fanconi anemia, due to receive a stem cell transplant.

The chain combines TRBV29-1 with TRBJ2-3; tentative D call: TRBD2 (6 bases). V gave up 4 bases and J gave up 4 bases, with 15 bases separating them. Germline values: CDR1 SQVTM, CDR2 ANQGSEA. This CDR3 is built from 14 residues. CDR3 nucleotide sequence: TGCAGCGTTGGCCGGAGGGGAGGCCCAGATACGCAGTATTTT. It codes for CSVGRRGGPDTQYF.

This clonotype was seen ten or more times. This sequence joins TRBV27 and TRBJ2-7, with 9 positions matching TRBD2. The CDR3 is 15 residues long. Germline V lookup: CDR1 MNHEY, CDR2 SMNVEV (reference sequence). The J segment lost 5 bases and the V segment lost 2 bases, leaving 7 bases of the junction unmatched. The CDR3 DNA sequence: TGTGCCAGCAGTTTACTAGCGGGGTCGGTCGACGAGCAGTACTTC. This encodes CASSLLAGSVDEQYF.

The chain uses TRBV6-5 and TRBJ2-6, with D tentatively TRBD1 (6 bases). This CDR3 spans 17 amino acids. CDR1 is MNHEY and CDR2 is SVGAGI in the germline V gene. Trimming took 3 bases from V and 0 from J, leaving 12 bases between them. The DNA for the CDR3 is TGTGCCAGCAGTTATCAGGGGCTAGCCTCTGGGGCCAACGTCCTGACTTTC. This gives the protein CASSYQGLASGANVLTF.

The chain combines TRBV12-3 or TRBV12-4 with TRBJ2-4, with TRBD2 matching over 8 bases. V lost 6 bases and J lost 6; bases outside the gene matches: 7. The CDR3 length is 14 residues. The CDR3 nucleotides are TGTGCCAGCAGCCCTTCCCGGGAGGGAAACATTCAGTACTTC. The encoded protein is CASSPSREGNIQYF.

The chain carries TRBV20-1 and TRBJ1-1; D is undetermined. The germline gives CDR1 DFQATT, CDR2 SNEGSKA (reference sequence). The length of the CDR3 is 13 residues. Trimming took off 3 bases at V and 1 base at J, with 9 bases between the two ends. CDR3 bases: TGCAGTGCTAGGGTTGACACGAACACTGAAGCTTTCTTT. This gives the protein CSARVDTNTEAFF.

This clonotype was counted many times. The V and J genes are TRBV20-1 and TRBJ2-7; 12 nucleotides line up with TRBD2. This CDR3 is 13 amino acids long. In germline, CDR1 is DFQATT, CDR2 SNEGSKA (reference sequence). Trimming took 5 bases from V and 6 from J; bases not matched to a gene: 5. Here the CDR3 DNA reads TGCAGTGCTCCACTAGCGGGGGGCTTCGAGCAGTACTTC. Its translation is CSAPLAGGFEQYF.

V and J are TRBV24-1 and TRBJ2-1; no firm D call. CDR1 KGHDR and CDR2 SFDVKD come from the germline V gene. Deletions cut 4 bases from V and 10 bases from J, with 10 bases between. CDR3 length: 12 residues. The CDR3 here is CATSEVGQEQFF. Written as DNA, the CDR3 is TGTGCCACCAGTGAAGTTGGTCAGGAGCAGTTCTTC.

The chain links TRBV5-4 to TRBJ1-6; TRBD1 might be the D (5 bases). The V end was cut by 2 bases, the J end by 8 bases, with 14 bases between. CDR1 SGHNT and CDR2 YYREEE come from the germline V gene (reference sequence). This CDR3 region has 15 residues. CDR3 DNA sequence: TGTGCCAGCAGCTTCATTCAGGGTGAGGATTCACCCCTCCACTTT. Its translation is CASSFIQGEDSPLHF.

This clonotype was picked up a small number of times. V is TRBV19 and J is TRBJ2-6; tentative D call: TRBD2 (6 bases). Trimming shortened V by 8 bases and J by 0 bases, and 23 bases separated the two germline ends. Per germline, CDR1 LNHDA and CDR2 SQIVND (reference sequence). The CDR3 runs to 19 residues. The CDR3 here is CASFPSYGTFRSGANVLTF. In DNA, the CDR3 is TGTGCCAGTTTCCCCTCTTACGGGACTTTCCGCTCTGGGGCCAACGTCCTGACTTTC.

This clonotype has ten or more counts. The chain has TRBV27 and TRBJ1-1, with TRBD1 matching 7 bases. The CDR3 runs 11 residues. The germline CDR1 and CDR2 sequences are MNHEY and SMNVEV (reference sequence). Germline trimming cut 7 bases from V and 8 bases from J; bases unmatched to any gene: 4. The CDR3 loop reads CASITGAEAFF. The CDR3 DNA sequence: TGTGCCAGCATTACAGGGGCCGAAGCTTTCTTT.

This chain links TRBV12-3 or TRBV12-4 with TRBJ1-5; 7 positions agree with TRBD1. Losses at the gene ends were 5 bases for V and 2 bases for J; bases not matched to a gene: 6. The CDR3 sequence is 15 residues long. DNA of the CDR3: TGTGCCAGCAGTCGCGAGGGGACAGGCAATCAGCCCCAGCATTTT. It translates to CASSREGTGNQPQHF.

This clonotype was recorded at least ten times. The chain combines TRBV20-1 with TRBJ1-5, with 7 nucleotides matching TRBD1. Looked up from germline, CDR1 is DFQATT and CDR2 is SNEGSKA (reference sequence). The CDR3 spans 16 residues. Unmatched junction bases numbered 7, after V lost 0 bases and J lost 2 bases. Here the CDR3 DNA reads TGCAGTGCTAGAGATCCAGGGGGAGTCGGCAATCAGCCCCAGCATTTT. Protein sequence: CSARDPGGVGNQPQHF.